Presented here are 28 T cell receptor beta chains from one specimen sequenced in a study of cytomegalovirus exposure and HLA in healthy donors. Primers for the PCR totalled 60 Vbeta and 13 Jbeta. Generated by immunoSEQ multiplex PCR, the TCRdb table keeps only in-frame clones and is missing some. The sample consists of 150,000 to 200,000 clones, around 80% of them appearing once. Sequenced: PBMCs. Receptors originate from a man aged 25 to 45 in good health and CMV-seropositive.

The chain carries TRBV11-2 and TRBJ1-1, with D maybe TRBD1 (5 bases). The CDR3 extends over 13 amino acids. Germline assignment: CDR1 SGHAT and CDR2 FQNNGV. Trimming cost V 1 base and J 9 bases, with 12 bases left between them. CDR3 residues: CASSLGGGTQAFF. CDR3 DNA: TGTGCCAGCAGCTTAGGTGGCGGGACCCAAGCTTTCTTT.

The rearrangement joins TRBV30 to TRBJ2-7; tentatively, D is TRBD1 (5 bases). Germline CDR1 GTSNPN, CDR2 SVGIG (reference sequence). The CDR3 sequence is 14 residues long. Trimming cost V 3 bases and J 2 bases, with 14 bases left between them. The CDR3 DNA sequence: TGTGCCTGGAGGGGTTGGGGCAAGACCTACGAGCAGTACTTC. This gives the protein CAWRGWGKTYEQYF.

This clone has a single count. The chain carries TRBV4-1 and TRBJ1-3; 8 nucleotides match TRBD1. This CDR3 contains 21 residues. V trimming: 4 bases; J trimming: 0 bases; junction bases outside the gene matches: 20. Germline CDR1 reads MGHRA; CDR2 reads YSYEKL. The CDR3, as DNA: TGCGCCAGCAGCCGGACGGTCCCGGGGACAGGACTCTCGAACTCTGGAAACACCATATATTTT. Its translation: CASSRTVPGTGLSNSGNTIYF.

A remark on this clone: The junction differs from germline at one of its ends, possibly a read error. Other DNA sequences from this sample encode an identical CDR3 as well. The rearrangement joins TRBV11-3 to TRBJ2-7, with D possibly TRBD2 on 7 matching bases. The CDR3 is 16 amino acids. Germline V CDR1 and CDR2: SGHNT, YENEEA. Here the CDR3 reads CASSQPAVSGGNEQYF. In DNA, the CDR3 is TGCGCCAGCAGCCAGCCAGCGGTGTCGGGGGGCAACGAGCAGTACTTC.

This clone was seen just once. The chain joins TRBV30 to TRBJ1-5; D call uncertain. Germline CDR1 GTSNPN, CDR2 SVGIG (reference sequence). This CDR3 is 13 amino acids long. Deletions cut 2 bases from V and 4 bases from J, with 9 bases between. The CDR3 is CAWSRGQNQPQHF. DNA for the CDR3: TGTGCCTGGAGTAGAGGGCAGAATCAGCCCCAGCATTTT.

This chain links TRBV7-9 with TRBJ2-7; 8 nucleotides agree with TRBD2. Germline CDR1 and CDR2: SEHNR and FQNEAQ (reference sequence). The CDR3 contains 16 residues. V shed 1 base and J 4 bases; nucleotides not matched to a gene: 9. The CDR3 region has the DNA TGTGCCAGCAGCTTAGTGGCCAGCGGGGGTCCGTACGAGCAGTACTTC. Encoded protein: CASSLVASGGPYEQYF.

The table lists this clone with a few counts. This chain joins TRBV4-1 and TRBJ2-3, with a tentative D call TRBD2 (6 bases). The CDR3 is 14 residues long. The germline V gene encodes CDR1 MGHRA and CDR2 YSYEKL. Trimming stripped 1 base from V and 4 bases from J, with 9 bases between. The CDR3 protein is CASSQGLVADTQYF. The CDR3 region has the DNA TGCGCCAGCAGCCAAGGACTAGTCGCAGATACGCAGTATTTT.

J is TRBJ2-3 and V is TRBV7-2, with 16 bases fitting TRBD2. V dropped 5 bases and J dropped 5; count of bases not matched to a gene: 4. The germline CDR1 and CDR2 sequences are SGHTA and FQGNSA. The CDR3 totals 16 residues. CDR3: CASSLGLAGGIDTQYF. The CDR3 DNA follows: TGTGCCAGCAGCCTGGGACTAGCGGGGGGGATAGATACGCAGTATTTT.

V gene TRBV6-7 combines with J gene TRBJ2-3, with 14 bases aligning to TRBD2. TRBV6-7 is an open reading frame whose function is uncertain. V dropped 5 bases and J dropped 9; count of bases not matched to a gene: 10. The CDR3 has 16 residues. CDR3 amino acids: CASSRTSGGLYDTQYF. CDR3 in DNA: TGTGCCAGCAGTCGGACTAGCGGGGGGTTGTATGACACGCAGTATTTT.

This sequence joins TRBV6-5 and TRBJ1-6; D is unclear. V gave up 2 bases and J gave up 7 bases, with 9 bases separating them. The germline CDR1 and CDR2 sequences are MNHEY and SVGAGI. CDR3 length equals 14 residues. The CDR3 DNA reads as TGTGCCAGCAGTTACCGGGGTCCAAATTCACCCCTCCACTTT. It specifies CASSYRGPNSPLHF.

As regards this clone: This CDR3 is also generated by other DNA sequences in the sample. The V call is TRBV6-5, the J call TRBJ1-6; 9 positions match TRBD1. Looked up from germline, CDR1 is MNHEY and CDR2 is SVGAGI. Trimming cost V 5 bases and J 6 bases; bases outside gene matches: 2. The CDR3 runs to 14 residues. In nucleotides, the CDR3 is TGTGCCAGCAGTCGGGACAGGGCTAATTCACCCCTCCACTTT. Its protein is CASSRDRANSPLHF.

The chain links TRBV12-5 to TRBJ1-1, with D unresolved. V was shortened by 4 bases and J by 3 bases, with 12 bases between the two germline ends. Germline V CDR1 and CDR2: LGHNT, FRNRAP. This CDR3 is 14 amino acids long. CDR3 nucleotide sequence: TGTGCTAGTGGTTCCCCGGGGAGGGACACTGAAGCTTTCTTT. This codes for CASGSPGRDTEAFF.

The chain is built from TRBV6-5 and TRBJ1-2; no clear D. Germline loops: CDR1 MNHEY, CDR2 SVGAGI. Trimming took 0 bases from V and 2 from J, leaving 7 bases between them. This CDR3 is 14 amino acids long. The CDR3 loop is CASSYSQANYGYTF. In DNA form, the CDR3 reads TGTGCCAGCAGTTACTCCCAAGCAAACTATGGCTACACCTTC.

The genes are TRBV5-1 and TRBJ2-2; 10 bases align to TRBD1. The CDR3 loop spans 16 amino acids. The germline gives CDR1 SGHRS, CDR2 YFSETQ. Unmatched junction bases numbered 5, after V lost 4 bases and J lost 2 bases. The CDR3 reads CASSPTGGFNTGELFF. CDR3 DNA sequence: TGCGCCAGCAGCCCGACAGGGGGCTTTAACACCGGGGAGCTGTTTTTT.

The J gene is TRBJ2-3, the V gene TRBV14, with 8 bases matching TRBD1. This CDR3 comprises 15 residues. V lost 1 base and J lost 2; bases outside the gene matches: 2. Germline-derived CDR1 and CDR2 are SGHDN and FVKESK. The CDR3 loop reads CASSQGDRYTDTQYF. The CDR3 DNA follows: TGTGCCAGCAGCCAAGGGGACAGGTACACAGATACGCAGTATTTT.

The rearrangement joins TRBV30 to TRBJ2-1; the D gene is possibly TRBD1 (5 bases). This CDR3 contains 13 residues. From germline, CDR1 is GTSNPN and CDR2 SVGIG (reference sequence). V gave up 1 base and J gave up 7 bases, with 11 bases separating them. The CDR3 here is CAWSGQWLNEQFF. The DNA for the CDR3 is TGTGCCTGGAGTGGACAGTGGCTAAATGAGCAGTTCTTC.

The chain uses TRBV7-2 and TRBJ2-1; D is possibly TRBD1 (7 bases). Deletions cut 1 base from V and 4 bases from J, with 11 bases between. The CDR3 sequence is 15 residues long. CDR1 and CDR2 (germline): SGHTA, FQGNSA. DNA of the CDR3: TGTGCCAGCAGCTTAGATGCAGGGGGGTACAATGAGCAGTTCTTC. The encoded protein is CASSLDAGGYNEQFF.

The V and J genes are TRBV27 and TRBJ1-2, with 9 positions matching TRBD1. CDR3 length equals 15 residues. V was clipped by 5 bases and J by 4 bases; unmatched bases: 8. The germline gives CDR1 MNHEY, CDR2 SMNVEV (reference sequence). As DNA, the CDR3 is TGTGCCAGCAGTACGGACAGGGGCCTTTTCTATGGCTACACCTTC. Translating it yields CASSTDRGLFYGYTF.

CDR3 region: CASSLALNQPQHF. CDR3 DNA: TGTGCCAGCAGCTTAGCCCTCAATCAGCCCCAGCATTTT. The J gene is TRBJ1-5, the V gene TRBV7-8, with D unresolved. The V gene lost 0 bases and the J gene lost 3 bases, with 3 bases spanning the gap. CDR1 is SGHVS and CDR2 is FQNEAQ in the germline V gene. The CDR3 runs to 13 residues.

This rearrangement joins TRBV9 to TRBJ2-2, with 8 bases lining up with TRBD1. V shed 3 bases, J shed 4 bases, and the junction held 17 bases outside the gene matches. The CDR3 runs to 19 residues. Germline CDR1 is SGDLS and CDR2 is YYNGEE. In DNA, the CDR3 is TGTGCCAGCAGCGGCGGACAGGGTGGGGCAAGACGGCGCACCGGGGAGCTGTTTTTT. Translated: CASSGGQGGARRRTGELFF.

The chain joins TRBV5-1 to TRBJ2-7; 14 positions agree with TRBD2. The CDR3 loop spans 18 amino acids. After removal of 0 bases from V and 2 bases from J, the junction contained 7 bases not matched to a gene. Looked up from germline, CDR1 is SGHRS and CDR2 is YFSETQ. Here the CDR3 reads CASSLEGGLAGAAYEQYF. CDR3 DNA sequence: TGCGCCAGCAGCTTGGAGGGGGGACTAGCGGGGGCCGCCTACGAGCAGTACTTC.

A single count supports this clone. V gene TRBV25-1 combines with J gene TRBJ2-5; TRBD2 matches at 10 bases. Germline V gene data show CDR1 as MGHDK and CDR2 as SYGVNS. This CDR3 contains 15 residues. V shed 3 bases, J shed 2 bases, and the junction held 3 bases outside the gene matches. CDR3 DNA: TGTGCCAGCAGTGACCAGCGGGGGGGGCAAGAGACCCAGTACTTC. Its protein product is CASSDQRGGQETQYF.

The V and J genes are TRBV30 and TRBJ1-6; D is possibly TRBD1 (6 bases). Germline V gene data show CDR1 as GTSNPN and CDR2 as SVGIG (reference sequence). This CDR3 is 15 amino acids long. Trimming pared 0 bases from V and 5 bases from J, leaving 11 bases between. The CDR3, as DNA: TGTGCCTGGAGTGTGCAGGGGTGGAATAATTCACCCCTCCACTTT. As protein: CAWSVQGWNNSPLHF.

The chain couples TRBV19 to TRBJ2-1; 11 bases line up with TRBD2. The CDR3 length is 16 residues. J gave up 2 bases and V 5 bases, and 5 bases lay outside the gene matches. CDR1 and CDR2 (germline): LNHDA, SQIVND (reference sequence). The CDR3: CASSSRLAGPYNEQFF. CDR3 sequence (DNA): TGTGCCAGTAGTTCCCGACTAGCGGGACCCTACAATGAGCAGTTCTTC. Complete variable domain (other parts from reference TRBV19 and TRBJ2-1): DGGITQSPKYLFRKEGQNVTLSCEQNLNHDAMYWYRQDPGQGLRLIYYSQIVNDFQKGDIAEGYSVSREKKESFPLTVTSAQKNPTAFYLCASSSRLAGPYNEQFFGPGTRLTVL.

The chain carries TRBV6-5 and TRBJ2-7, with TRBD1 matching 10 bases. Germline-derived CDR1 and CDR2 are MNHEY and SVGAGI. The CDR3 loop spans 15 amino acids. Trimming took 4 bases from V and 4 from J; bases not matched to a gene: 7. DNA of the CDR3: TGTGCCAGCAGTTTGGATGACAGGGGGCGATACGAGCAGTACTTC. Residues: CASSLDDRGRYEQYF.

This clone occurred once. The rearrangement uses TRBV21-1 and TRBJ1-5. TRBV21-1 counts as a pseudogene. The CDR3 length is 17 residues. The CDR3 region has the DNA TGTGCCAGCAGCAAAGGCGGCACCGCCACGTGGAATCAGCCCCAGCATTTT. Its translation is CASSKGGTATWNQPQHF.

The chain links TRBV7-8 to TRBJ2-4, with D possibly TRBD2 on 5 matching bases. The germline V and J ends were trimmed by 6 bases and 7 bases, with 7 bases remaining between them. This CDR3 region has 11 residues. Germline loops: CDR1 SGHVS, CDR2 FQNEAQ. This CDR3 is CASSPGNIQYF. Here the CDR3 DNA reads TGTGCCAGCAGTCCGGGGAACATTCAGTACTTC.

The count of this clone is one. V is TRBV6-1 and J is TRBJ1-2, with a weak D call TRBD1 (5 bases). The V end lost 2 bases, the J end lost 4 bases, and 11 bases lay between the germline ends. CDR3 length: 14 residues. The germline V gene has CDR1 MNHNS and CDR2 SASEGT. The CDR3 sequence: CASSESGGGYGYTF. DNA for the CDR3: TGTGCCAGCAGTGAATCCGGGGGAGGCTATGGCTACACCTTC.